A selection of T cell receptor beta chains follows, all from one sample in a study of T cells expressing NK-cell markers. TCRdb re-called the 5' RACE reads, yielding one record per CDR3 amino acid sequence without DNA. Its table records 550,000 to 600,000 distinct CDR3 sequences. Sequencing was carried out using blood T cells: a sorted CD56 or NKG2C T cell subset, CD4+ or CD8+ T cells, or bulk PBMC T cells (not recorded which). The source of these receptors is a man aged 18 to 30 in good health. Both conserved end residues are part of each CDR3. Each record gives: V gene, CDR3 length, J gene, CDR3 protein.

v_gene: TRBV5-1; len: 14; j_gene: TRBJ2-7; CDR3aa: CASSNIAGAGEQYF
v_gene: TRBV6-5; len: 14; j_gene: TRBJ2-5; CDR3aa: CASSYIDRGETQYF
v_gene: TRBV7-9; len: 16; j_gene: TRBJ2-1; CDR3aa: CASSYHLAGVYNEQFF
v_gene: TRBV11-2; len: 14; j_gene: TRBJ2-5; CDR3aa: CASSLRDSAQTQYF
v_gene: TRBV29-1; len: 12; j_gene: TRBJ2-5; CDR3aa: CSVLRGQETQYF
v_gene: TRBV20-1; len: 15; j_gene: TRBJ2-7; CDR3aa: CSAIKTGLAGYEQYF
v_gene: TRBV7-9; len: 17; j_gene: TRBJ2-3; CDR3aa: CASSPRGSGGGSDTQYF
v_gene: TRBV7-9; len: 14; j_gene: TRBJ2-5; CDR3aa: CASSPRGYTKTQYF
v_gene: TRBV20-1; len: 15; j_gene: TRBJ2-1; CDR3aa: CSARALWGGANEQFF
v_gene: TRBV11-2; len: 15; j_gene: TRBJ1-6; CDR3aa: CASSLVGQGTEPLHF
v_gene: TRBV5-1; len: 13; j_gene: TRBJ2-7; CDR3aa: CASSLGTGKEQYF
v_gene: TRBV27; len: 14; j_gene: TRBJ2-1; CDR3aa: CASTQSSLVGEQFF
v_gene: TRBV3-1; len: 16; j_gene: TRBJ2-5; CDR3aa: CASSQGSGTLGETQYF
v_gene: TRBV7-9; len: 15; j_gene: TRBJ2-2; CDR3aa: CASSLETSFPGELFF
v_gene: TRBV27; len: 16; j_gene: TRBJ2-4; CDR3aa: CASSFRGGPAKNIQYF
v_gene: TRBV20-1; len: 16; j_gene: TRBJ2-5; CDR3aa: CSARPRRGIISETQYF
v_gene: TRBV12-3/TRBV12-4; len: 15; j_gene: TRBJ2-1; CDR3aa: CASSPGGSPANEQFF
v_gene: TRBV29-1; len: 17; j_gene: TRBJ2-3; CDR3aa: CSAWFPAGQGITDTQYF
v_gene: TRBV9; len: 14; j_gene: TRBJ2-3; CDR3aa: CASSSPGVTDTQYF
v_gene: TRBV29-1; len: 15; j_gene: TRBJ2-3; CDR3aa: CSVEGTRPSTDTQYF
v_gene: TRBV4-3; len: 19; j_gene: TRBJ2-2; CDR3aa: CASSQDILGRLANTGELFF
v_gene: TRBV27; len: 15; j_gene: TRBJ2-1; CDR3aa: CASSSSGTAYNEQFF
v_gene: TRBV12-3/TRBV12-4; len: 14; j_gene: TRBJ2-2; CDR3aa: CALGISGRTGELFF
v_gene: TRBV28; len: 14; j_gene: TRBJ2-1; CDR3aa: CASSSREGPDEQFF
v_gene: TRBV7-9; len: 16; j_gene: TRBJ2-1; CDR3aa: CASSLLPRSPWDEQFF
v_gene: TRBV4-3; len: 18; j_gene: TRBJ2-5; CDR3aa: CASSPSTGLAGLQETQYF
v_gene: TRBV11-3; len: 14; j_gene: TRBJ2-1; CDR3aa: CASSFGQVYNEQFF
v_gene: TRBV15; len: 14; j_gene: TRBJ1-2; CDR3aa: CATSRVDRPYGYTF
v_gene: TRBV29-1; len: 18; j_gene: TRBJ2-5; CDR3aa: CSVEEFGDREPYQETQYF
v_gene: TRBV21-1; len: 19; j_gene: TRBJ2-6; CDR3aa: CASSKPLGRGRGGANVLTF
v_gene: TRBV15; len: 13; j_gene: TRBJ2-3; CDR3aa: CATSLEGSYTQYF
v_gene: TRBV19; len: 14; j_gene: TRBJ2-3; CDR3aa: CASIDRGTKDTQYF
v_gene: TRBV7-8; len: 19; j_gene: TRBJ2-1; CDR3aa: CASSLRVTTLAGAPNEQFF
v_gene: TRBV9; len: 12; j_gene: TRBJ2-7; CDR3aa: CASSVDGYEQYF